Listed below are T cell receptor beta chains from one sample, sequenced in a study of cytomegalovirus exposure and HLA in healthy donors. This table comes from immunoSEQ multiplex PCR, and its TCRdb copy is limited to in-frame clones, with some not included. The data show approximately 130,000 clones, approximately 85% seen once. Sample: PBMCs. Receptors were obtained from a woman aged 25-40 years in good health and CMV-seropositive. CDR3s include the opening cysteine and the closing phenylalanine or tryptophan. Fields, in order: CDR3 DNA, CDR3 protein, clone size, V gene, D gene, J gene. A D gene is named only where the DNA matches it firmly. The size of a clone is reported for some rows only, either as once, few or many, or as a class for expanded clones.

CDR3nt: TGTGCCTGGAGTAAGCGGGATTACGAGCAGTACTTC
CDR3aa: CAWSKRDYEQYF
abundance: NA
v_gene: TRBV30
d_gene: TRBD2
j_gene: TRBJ2-7

CDR3nt: TGTGCCTGGAAAGGGGCAGGCTATGGCTACACCTTC
CDR3aa: CAWKGAGYGYTF
abundance: NA
v_gene: TRBV30
d_gene: NA
j_gene: TRBJ1-2

CDR3nt: TGTGCCAGCAGTTTGACGCGGGACAGGGGAGGGGAGCAGTACTTC
CDR3aa: CASSLTRDRGGEQYF
abundance: NA
v_gene: TRBV6-1
d_gene: TRBD1
j_gene: TRBJ2-7

CDR3nt: TGTGCCAGCAGCGCCGTTTCTAGCACCGGGGAGCTGTTTTTT
CDR3aa: CASSAVSSTGELFF
abundance: few
v_gene: TRBV9
d_gene: NA
j_gene: TRBJ2-2

CDR3nt: TGTGCCTGGAGTGGGGGGCGGGGGGGGAGTGAGCAGTTCTTC
CDR3aa: CAWSGGRGGSEQFF
abundance: NA
v_gene: TRBV30
d_gene: TRBD2
j_gene: TRBJ2-1

CDR3nt: TGTGCCAGCAGTTCCCCTACAGGCTATAATTCACCCCTCCACTTT
CDR3aa: CASSSPTGYNSPLHF
abundance: NA
v_gene: TRBV6-1
d_gene: NA
j_gene: TRBJ1-6

CDR3nt: TGCGCCAGCATTATCTCTAGGGTAGGACACAGCTCTGAAGCTTTCTTT
CDR3aa: CASIISRVGHSSEAFF
abundance: NA
v_gene: TRBV5-1
d_gene: NA
j_gene: TRBJ1-1

CDR3nt: TGTGCCAGCGGGTGGCGGATTCAACAGCCCCAGCATTTT
CDR3aa: CASGWRIQQPQHF
abundance: few
v_gene: TRBV27
d_gene: NA
j_gene: TRBJ1-5

CDR3nt: TGTGCCAGCAGCCCGGCGGGGGGCGTGTATAGGTATGGCTACACCTTC
CDR3aa: CASSPAGGVYRYGYTF
abundance: NA
v_gene: TRBV28
d_gene: NA
j_gene: TRBJ1-2

CDR3nt: TGTGCCTGGAGTGGGACAGGGAATTACGAGCAGTACTTC
CDR3aa: CAWSGTGNYEQYF
abundance: NA
v_gene: TRBV30
d_gene: TRBD1
j_gene: TRBJ2-7

CDR3nt: TGTGCCAGTCGCCCCTGGACTAGCGGGAGGGCCGGGGAGCTGTTTTTT
CDR3aa: CASRPWTSGRAGELFF
abundance: NA
v_gene: TRBV19
d_gene: TRBD2
j_gene: TRBJ2-2

CDR3nt: TGCGCCAGCAGTCCTACCCCCAGACAGCTCTCTGGAAACACCATATATTTT
CDR3aa: CASSPTPRQLSGNTIYF
abundance: NA
v_gene: TRBV23-1
d_gene: NA
j_gene: TRBJ1-3

CDR3nt: TGTTCCAGCAGCTTAGGGCGGGGGCAGGCGACCCAGTACTTC
CDR3aa: CSSSLGRGQATQYF
abundance: NA
v_gene: TRBV7-9
d_gene: NA
j_gene: TRBJ2-5

CDR3nt: TGTGCCAGGCCCAGCGGGGGACGGTGGGATGAAAAACTGTTTTTT
CDR3aa: CARPSGGRWDEKLFF
abundance: once
v_gene: TRBV6-1
d_gene: NA
j_gene: TRBJ1-4

CDR3nt: TGCGCCAGCAGCTTGGCCACAGGTTCCTCCTACGAGCAGTACTTC
CDR3aa: CASSLATGSSYEQYF
abundance: once
v_gene: TRBV5-1
d_gene: NA
j_gene: TRBJ2-7

CDR3nt: TGTGCCAGCCTGGGGGGGGCGGGAGATCGGGTTAATGAGCAGTTCTTC
CDR3aa: CASLGGAGDRVNEQFF
abundance: NA
v_gene: TRBV5-5
d_gene: NA
j_gene: TRBJ2-1

CDR3nt: TGTGCCTGGAGTGTACGGGGGGGACGCCCGCAGTATTTT
CDR3aa: CAWSVRGGRPQYF
abundance: NA
v_gene: TRBV30
d_gene: TRBD2
j_gene: TRBJ2-3

CDR3nt: TGCAGCGTTTCTTCTGCAGGGCCCGGGTATGGCTACACCTTC
CDR3aa: CSVSSAGPGYGYTF
abundance: NA
v_gene: TRBV29-1
d_gene: NA
j_gene: TRBJ1-2

CDR3nt: TGTGCCAGCAGCTCCGGACAAATCGCAACTAATGAAAAACTGTTTTTT
CDR3aa: CASSSGQIATNEKLFF
abundance: NA
v_gene: TRBV9
d_gene: NA
j_gene: TRBJ1-4

CDR3nt: TGCGCCAGCAGCCAGCCCGGGACCGGGGGCTACGAGCAGTACTTC
CDR3aa: CASSQPGTGGYEQYF
abundance: NA
v_gene: TRBV4-1
d_gene: NA
j_gene: TRBJ2-7

CDR3nt: TGTGCCAGCAGCCTCAGGACTAGCGATCCCTTTAACGAGCAGTACTTC
CDR3aa: CASSLRTSDPFNEQYF
abundance: few
v_gene: TRBV7-3
d_gene: TRBD2
j_gene: TRBJ2-7

CDR3nt: TGTGCCATCAGAAGTCCAGGGGGCGAGACTGAAGCTTTCTTT
CDR3aa: CAIRSPGGETEAFF
abundance: NA
v_gene: TRBV10-3
d_gene: TRBD1
j_gene: TRBJ1-1

CDR3nt: TGTGCCATCTCAGGGGGATATGGCTACACCTTC
CDR3aa: CAISGGYGYTF
abundance: NA
v_gene: TRBV10-3
d_gene: TRBD1
j_gene: TRBJ1-2

CDR3nt: TGTGCCAGCAGCCTCGCGGGACTAGCGGGCCCCTTGGGGGACGCAGATACGCAGTATTTT
CDR3aa: CASSLAGLAGPLGDADTQYF
abundance: NA
v_gene: TRBV28
d_gene: TRBD2
j_gene: TRBJ2-3

CDR3nt: TGCGCCAGCAGCTCCGGACAGGGACGCGGTGAGCAGTTCTTC
CDR3aa: CASSSGQGRGEQFF
abundance: few
v_gene: TRBV5-1
d_gene: TRBD1
j_gene: TRBJ2-1

CDR3nt: TGTGCCAGCACCCAAAGGAGGGGGCTCACTGAAGCTTTCTTT
CDR3aa: CASTQRRGLTEAFF
abundance: NA
v_gene: TRBV28
d_gene: TRBD1
j_gene: TRBJ1-1

CDR3nt: TGTGCCAGCAGCTCTGGGGGCGGGGGGGCTTTTGATACGCAGTATTTT
CDR3aa: CASSSGGGGAFDTQYF
abundance: NA
v_gene: TRBV9
d_gene: TRBD2
j_gene: TRBJ2-3

CDR3nt: TGTGCCAGCACCATACAGGGTACTGGGGCCAACGTCCTGACTTTC
CDR3aa: CASTIQGTGANVLTF
abundance: NA
v_gene: TRBV2
d_gene: NA
j_gene: TRBJ2-6

CDR3nt: TGTGCCAGCTCACCCGGGACTAGCGGGATAGGGACAGATACGCAGTATTTT
CDR3aa: CASSPGTSGIGTDTQYF
abundance: once
v_gene: TRBV18
d_gene: TRBD2
j_gene: TRBJ2-3

CDR3nt: TGTGCCAGCAGTTCCCGCTCCGCGGGAGGGTTCGGTGGGCAGTACTTC
CDR3aa: CASSSRSAGGFGGQYF
abundance: NA
v_gene: TRBV28
d_gene: TRBD2
j_gene: TRBJ2-7

CDR3nt: TGTGCCAGCAGCGTAGGACCTAGCGGGAGGGCCGTGGCCAAAAACATTCAGTACTTC
CDR3aa: CASSVGPSGRAVAKNIQYF
abundance: NA
v_gene: TRBV9
d_gene: TRBD2
j_gene: TRBJ2-4

CDR3nt: TGTGCCAGCAGCTCGAAATCTCGGGCCTATAATTCACCCCTCCACTTT
CDR3aa: CASSSKSRAYNSPLHF
abundance: NA
v_gene: TRBV5-6
d_gene: NA
j_gene: TRBJ1-6

CDR3nt: TGTGCCAGCAAGGGGGCTCACTATGGCTACACCTTC
CDR3aa: CASKGAHYGYTF
abundance: NA
v_gene: TRBV13
d_gene: TRBD1
j_gene: TRBJ1-2

CDR3nt: TGTGCCAGCAGCAATCCGACAGGCCCTGGAAACACCATATATTTT
CDR3aa: CASSNPTGPGNTIYF
abundance: NA
v_gene: TRBV5-4
d_gene: NA
j_gene: TRBJ1-3

CDR3nt: TGTGCCAGCCGCTTGACAGGTGGAGGCAATGAGCAGTTCTTC
CDR3aa: CASRLTGGGNEQFF
abundance: NA
v_gene: TRBV28
d_gene: NA
j_gene: TRBJ2-1

CDR3nt: TGTGCCGCCGGGACCCAGTACTTC
CDR3aa: CAAGTQYF
abundance: NA
v_gene: TRBV28
d_gene: NA
j_gene: TRBJ2-5

CDR3nt: TGCAGTGCTAGCTACACAGATACGCAGTATTTT
CDR3aa: CSASYTDTQYF
abundance: NA
v_gene: TRBV20-1
d_gene: NA
j_gene: TRBJ2-3

CDR3nt: TGTGCCAGCAGCTTGGGGACAGACCTACGAGGGCAGTACTTC
CDR3aa: CASSLGTDLRGQYF
abundance: NA
v_gene: TRBV5-4
d_gene: NA
j_gene: TRBJ2-7

CDR3nt: TGTGCCAGCAGTCGGACAGGGACCCACGAGCAGTACTTC
CDR3aa: CASSRTGTHEQYF
abundance: NA
v_gene: TRBV6-5
d_gene: TRBD1
j_gene: TRBJ2-7

CDR3nt: TGTGCCAGCAGCTTAGGGGACTACCTCCCCCACAATGAGCAGTTCTTC
CDR3aa: CASSLGDYLPHNEQFF
abundance: few
v_gene: TRBV7-9
d_gene: TRBD2
j_gene: TRBJ2-1

CDR3nt: TGTGCCAGCAGTGACCCTAGCTGGCGGACAGGGATTAATGAAAAACTGTTTTTT
CDR3aa: CASSDPSWRTGINEKLFF
abundance: NA
v_gene: TRBV2
d_gene: TRBD1
j_gene: TRBJ1-4

CDR3nt: TGTGCCAGCAGTTTAGGGGCGGGATTAGGCAATCAGCCCCAGCATTTT
CDR3aa: CASSLGAGLGNQPQHF
abundance: NA
v_gene: TRBV27
d_gene: NA
j_gene: TRBJ1-5